This T cell receptor (beta chain) was sequenced in a study of post-analysis software for immune sequencing data. Study-level findings and limits: A few TRBV segments appeared more often in patients than in controls, and TRBV5-6, TRBV5-1 and TRBV20-1 were among these.

This clonotype was detected once. Its antigen is still unknown. CDR3 length: 13 residues. Germline V gene sequence: CDR1 LGHNA, CDR2 YNFKEQ. Trimming removed 0 bases at V and 6 bases at J, with 8 bases between. Built from TCR beta cDNA, the libraries had unique molecular identifiers in them. TCRdb analysed the PCR reads with MiXCR anew, one entry per CDR3 protein. The profile covers some 370,000 distinct CDR3 sequences, with about a third appearing a single time and roughly an eighth taken by the ten largest. This clonotype was sampled from a girl aged 5 to 17 with multiple sclerosis. Sequencing was carried out using blood. The chain recombines TRBV4-2 with TRBJ2-5; D is uncertain. CDR3 protein: CASSQEVYKTQYF. The CDR3 coding sequence is TGTGCCAGCAGCCAAGAAGTCTATAAGACCCAGTACTTC.